The next 9 T cell receptor beta chains were all read from a single sample in a study of blood T cell repertoires in COVID-19. Using immunoSEQ multiplex PCR, the repertoire was profiled, and TCRdb retains in-frame clones only, with some absent. The sample lists 200,000 to 300,000 clones, over 75% seen once, with 2.5% to 4% in the top ten. Input material: PBMCs or T cells enriched from blood (not recorded which). These receptor sequences come from a woman in her 40s who had been exposed to COVID-19.

The V and J genes are TRBV7-8 and TRBJ2-5; D perhaps matches TRBD1 (5 bases). The germline V gene encodes CDR1 SGHVS and CDR2 FQNEAQ. Trimming removed 3 bases from V and 6 bases from J, with 14 bases in between. The CDR3 runs 14 residues. The CDR3, as DNA: TGTGCCAGCAGCTTGTGGCAGGGCGAGAAGACCCAGTACTTC. It specifies CASSLWQGEKTQYF. The full variable domain, its missing parts supplied by reference TRBV7-8 and TRBJ2-5, is GAGVSQSPRYKVAKRGQDVALRCDPISGHVSLFWYQQALGQGPEFLTYFQNEAQLDKSGLPSDRFFAERPEGSVSTLKIQRTQQEDSAVYLCASSLWQGEKTQYFGPGTRLLVL.

This clone was observed a few times. The DNA of the CDR3 is TGTGCCAGCTCACCGGACAGCGGTACAAACACTGAAGCTTTCTTT. Protein sequence: CASSPDSGTNTEAFF. V is TRBV18 and J is TRBJ1-1; maybe TRBD1 (6 bases). Trimming took 3 bases from V and 2 from J, leaving 13 bases between them. Germline values: CDR1 KGHSH, CDR2 LQKENI. CDR3 length equals 15 residues.

This chain connects TRBV29-1 to TRBJ1-1, with TRBD1 as a possible D gene (6 bases). Germline CDR1 SQVTM, CDR2 ANQGSEA. The CDR3 spans 13 residues. The V end was cut by 3 bases, the J end by 8 bases, with 16 bases between. This chain's CDR3 is CSVDAGDGSEAFF. The CDR3, as DNA: TGCAGCGTTGATGCAGGGGACGGATCCGAAGCTTTCTTT.

The chain couples TRBV13 to TRBJ2-1, with D unresolved. Looked up from germline, CDR1 is PRHDT and CDR2 is FYEKMQ (reference sequence). The CDR3 loop spans 15 amino acids. With 5 bases removed from V and 4 bases from J, the gap between germline ends came to 15 bases. In DNA, the CDR3 is TGTGCCAGCAGCGTAACAACAGCACCATACAATGAGCAGTTCTTC. Amino acids: CASSVTTAPYNEQFF.

The chain couples TRBV5-1 to TRBJ1-4; perhaps TRBD1 as D (5 bases). The CDR3 is 13 amino acids. V was pared by 4 bases and J by 7 bases, with 11 bases between. In germline, CDR1 is SGHRS, CDR2 YFSETQ. The CDR3 region is CASSPEGIEKLFF. CDR3 in DNA: TGCGCCAGCAGCCCGGAGGGGATTGAAAAACTGTTTTTT. Using reference TRBV5-1 and TRBJ1-4 for the parts outside the CDR3, the full variable domain is KAGVTQTPRYLIKTRGQQVTLSCSPISGHRSVSWYQQTPGQGLQFLFEYFSETQRNKGNFPGRFSGRQFSNSRSEMNVSTLELGDSALYLCASSPEGIEKLFFGSGTQLSVL.

This clone was counted a single time. The chain recombines TRBV14 with TRBJ1-1; D call uncertain. CDR3 size: 13 residues. Germline lookup yields CDR1 SGHDN and CDR2 FVKESK. Trimming cost V 4 bases and J 1 base, with 7 bases left between them. CDR3 in DNA: TGTGCCAGCAGCCTGAACACGAACACTGAAGCTTTCTTT. This codes for CASSLNTNTEAFF.

The rearrangement joins TRBV5-4 to TRBJ1-6; 8 positions match TRBD1. V shed 4 bases, J shed 9 bases, and the junction held 18 bases outside the gene matches. The V gene's germline CDR1 is SGHNT and CDR2 YYREEE (reference sequence). This CDR3 contains 18 residues. The CDR3 region has the DNA TGTGCCAGCAGCCCCATCGGGGGACAGGCCGGCAACCGTTCACCCCTCCACTTT. This gives the protein CASSPIGGQAGNRSPLHF.

This rearrangement joins TRBV10-3 to TRBJ2-1, with a weak D call TRBD2 (7 bases). The CDR3 has 17 residues. Germline V gives CDR1 ENHRY, CDR2 SYGVKD. Trimming cost V 0 bases and J 7 bases, with 19 bases left between them. As DNA, the CDR3 is TGTGCCATCAGTGAGTCAAAGTCGGGGGGCTTTAGGAATGAGCAGTTCTTC. As protein: CAISESKSGGFRNEQFF.

This clone came up a few times. The chain uses TRBV4-3 and TRBJ2-1; 11 bases are shared with TRBD2. CDR3 length: 18 residues. Germline CDR1 is LGHNA and CDR2 is YSLEER. The V gene end was trimmed by 0 bases and the J gene end by 4 bases; junction bases not matched to a gene: 8. This CDR3 reads CASSQDGLTSGVYNEQFF. The CDR3 coding sequence is TGCGCCAGCAGCCAAGACGGCCTGACTAGCGGGGTTTACAATGAGCAGTTCTTC.